Listed here are 18 T cell receptor beta chains from one sample, sequenced in a study of blood T cells in healthy people across ages. Primers used in a second PCR of about 7 to 12 cycles were a sample-barcoded 5' primer and a J-beta primer mix. TCRdb redid the calling of the 5' RACE reads with MiXCR, one entry per CDR3 protein. The table records about 730,000 distinct CDR3 sequences, 40% to 45% of them present only once. Sequencing input: blood. All receptors come from a woman aged 60-75 years in good health.

This clonotype was detected once. Germline is not matched at one junction end, which may reflect a read error. The gene calls are TRBV11-2 and TRBJ2-1; no clear D gene. Germline V gene lookup returns CDR1 SGHAT and CDR2 FQNNGV. CDR3 length equals 15 residues. CDR3 DNA sequence: TGTGCCAGCAACCCTTCACAGATCTCCTACAATAAGCAGTTCTTC. This encodes CASNPSQISYNKQFF.

This clonotype was seen a few times. The V call is TRBV20-1, the J call TRBJ2-7; 12 bases agree with TRBD2. This CDR3 region has 14 residues. CDR1 and CDR2 (germline): DFQATT, SNEGSKA (reference sequence). The ends lost 2 bases at V and 7 bases at J; junction bases unmatched: 6. In nucleotides, the CDR3 is TGCAGTGCTAGACTGACTAGCGGGAGCAATGAGCAGTACTTC. This translates into CSARLTSGSNEQYF.

V and J are TRBV7-2 and TRBJ1-1; TRBD1 aligns across 9 bases. The trim removed 5 bases at V and 4 bases at J, leaving 11 bases unmatched. There are 16 residues in the CDR3. Germline V lookup: CDR1 SGHTA, CDR2 FQGNSA. The CDR3 spells CASSQGTGWAVTEAFF. CDR3 nucleotide sequence: TGTGCCAGCAGCCAGGGGACAGGGTGGGCTGTCACTGAAGCTTTCTTT.

The V gene is TRBV2, the J gene TRBJ2-7; possibly TRBD2 for D (5 bases). The CDR3 runs to 15 residues. The V end was cut by 1 base, the J end by 5 bases, with 15 bases between. CDR1 is SNHLY and CDR2 is FYNNEI in the germline V gene. CDR3 sequence: CASSEDLAPVHEQYF. CDR3 bases: TGTGCCAGCAGTGAAGATCTAGCCCCAGTCCACGAGCAGTACTTC.

As to this clonotype: The germline gene is not matched at one end of the junction; a read error may be the cause. The rearrangement uses TRBV7-9 and TRBJ2-3; possibly TRBD2 for D (5 bases). Germline V gives CDR1 SEHNR, CDR2 FQNEAQ (reference sequence). CDR3 length: 14 amino acids. The CDR3 coding sequence is TGTGCCAGCAGCGAACTACCTAGCACAGATACGCGGTATTTT. This codes for CASSELPSTDTRYF.

This clonotype has a handful of counts. The gene calls are TRBV28 and TRBJ1-4, with 11 bases aligning to TRBD1. The germline CDR1 and CDR2 sequences are MDHEN and SYDVKM. V trimming: 4 bases; J trimming: 6 bases; junction bases outside the gene matches: 1. The CDR3 sequence is 14 residues long. CDR3 residues: CASSSGQGDEKLFF. Here the CDR3 DNA reads TGTGCCAGCAGTTCGGGACAGGGGGATGAAAAACTGTTTTTT.

This chain connects TRBV20-1 to TRBJ2-3; maybe TRBD1 (6 bases). Germline values: CDR1 DFQATT, CDR2 SNEGSKA (reference sequence). The CDR3 has 14 amino acids. V gave up 3 bases and J gave up 7 bases, with 17 bases separating them. CDR3 coding DNA: TGCAGTGCTAGTGGCAGGGGATTTTTGAATACGCAGTATTTT. It yields the protein CSASGRGFLNTQYF.

As regards this clonotype: A much bigger clone sits one base away, suggesting this may be a read error. The V gene is TRBV6-5, the J gene TRBJ2-7; the D gene is possibly TRBD1 (6 bases). This CDR3 is built from 13 residues. Germline CDR1 is MNHEY and CDR2 is SVGAGI. Between the trimmed V and J ends, which lost 6 bases and 5 bases, there was a span of 14 bases. CDR3 residues: CASSRGQTDEQYF. The DNA of the CDR3 is TGTGCCAGCAGCCGTGGACAGACCGACGAGCAGTACTTC.

V is TRBV27 and J is TRBJ2-5; TRBD2 agrees at 8 bases. Germline loops: CDR1 MNHEY, CDR2 SMNVEV (reference sequence). The CDR3 loop spans 15 amino acids. V lost 5 bases to trimming and J lost 4 bases; unmatched junction nucleotides: 9. The DNA of the CDR3 is TGTGCCAGCAGTCCAAACCGGGGGGGAGGAGAGACCCAGTACTTC. Protein sequence: CASSPNRGGGETQYF.

J is TRBJ2-2 and V is TRBV7-2, with 7 bases aligning to TRBD2. This CDR3 spans 16 amino acids. Germline CDR1 SGHTA, CDR2 FQGNSA. After removal of 7 bases from V and 1 base from J, the junction contained 9 bases not matched to a gene. CDR3: CASTRGASGNTGELFF. For the CDR3, the DNA is TGTGCCAGCACCCGAGGGGCTAGCGGGAACACCGGGGAGCTGTTTTTT. The whole variable domain, remainder taken from reference TRBV7-2 and TRBJ2-2, is GAGVSQSPSNKVTEKGKDVELRCDPISGHTALYWYRQSLGQGLEFLIYFQGNSAPDKSGLPSDRFSAERTGGSVSTLTIQRTQQEDSAVYLCASTRGASGNTGELFFGEGSRLTVL.

The genes are TRBV19 and TRBJ1-5; D possibly corresponds to TRBD1 (6 bases). This CDR3 has 15 amino acids. From germline, CDR1 is LNHDA and CDR2 SQIVND (reference sequence). V lost 2 bases and J lost 4, with 12 bases in between. The CDR3 nucleotides are TGTGCCAGTAGTATACTGGCAGGGGCAAATCAGCCCCAGCATTTT. Translated, it gives CASSILAGANQPQHF.

V usage is TRBV3-1 and J usage is TRBJ2-5, with D possibly being TRBD2 (6 bases). Near its end, the DNA agrees better with TRBJ2-7, so the J call may be wrong. Per germline, CDR1 LGHDT and CDR2 YNNKEL (reference sequence). This CDR3 spans 15 amino acids. DNA of the CDR3: TGTGCCAGCAGCCTGGAGGGATTAGAGTATTACGAGCAGTACTTC. Translated: CASSLEGLEYYEQYF.

This clonotype was picked up many times. The chain joins TRBV3-1 to TRBJ2-7; D is possibly TRBD1 (5 bases). V lost 3 bases, J lost 2 bases, and 8 bases lay in between. The germline V gene encodes CDR1 LGHDT and CDR2 YNNKEL (reference sequence). The CDR3 sequence is 13 residues long. The CDR3 loop reads CASSQLQAYEQYF. As DNA, the CDR3 is TGTGCCAGCAGCCAGCTACAGGCCTACGAGCAGTACTTC.

The genes are TRBV12-3 or TRBV12-4 and TRBJ2-5, with D perhaps TRBD2 (6 bases). This CDR3 comprises 17 residues. Trimming shortened V by 4 bases and J by 4 bases, and 22 bases separated the two germline ends. The CDR3 bases are TGTGCCAGCAGTTGGGGAGATTTAAGCGGGTGGGGAGAGACCCAGTACTTC. Protein product: CASSWGDLSGWGETQYF.

Note on this clonotype: This could be a read error, since a much larger clone is one nucleotide away. J is TRBJ1-4 and V is TRBV7-9; 9 nucleotides match TRBD1. The V gene's germline CDR1 is SEHNR and CDR2 FQNEAQ (reference sequence). The CDR3 extends over 12 amino acids. The CDR3 here is CTSGQGFEKLFF. As DNA, the CDR3 is TGTACCAGCGGACAGGGGTTTGAAAAACTGTTTTTT.

A remark on this clonotype: A much more abundant neighbour one base away suggests this may be a read error. The J gene is TRBJ2-1, the V gene TRBV6-2 or TRBV6-3, with D hard to call. The length of the CDR3 is 12 residues. The germline gives CDR1 MNHEY, CDR2 SVGEGT. The CDR3 DNA is TGTGCCAGCAGTCACTCGGTCAATGAGCAGTTCTTC. Translating it yields CASSHSVNEQFF.

In its sample, this clonotype was seen many times. J is TRBJ2-1 and V is TRBV29-1; no reliable D call. This CDR3 has 10 amino acids. Germline V gene sequence: CDR1 SQVTM, CDR2 ANQGSEA. V lost 7 bases and J lost 9, with 10 bases in between. CDR3 coding DNA: TGCAGCGCAGGTGGGGTTGAGCAGTTCTTC. Translated: CSAGGVEQFF.

V gene TRBV3-1 combines with J gene TRBJ2-7, with D possibly being TRBD1 (6 bases). The ends were cut back, 2 bases at V and 7 bases at J, with 18 bases in the middle. Germline V CDR1 and CDR2: LGHDT, YNNKEL (reference sequence). The length of the CDR3 is 15 residues. The CDR3, as DNA: TGTGCCAGCAGCCAAAGTGAAACCCGGGACAAGGAGCAGTACTTC. Translation: CASSQSETRDKEQYF.